This paragraph covers one TCR beta chain sequence. These data are taken from a study of blood T cell repertoires in COVID-19. Across the study: Acute and convalescent COVID-19 samples came from the United States, Italy and Spain. Sources were T cells, B-cell-depleted T cells, or PBMCs; the material itself was cDNA or gDNA.

Seattle cases were enrolled at active infection and followed longitudinally. V lost 1 base and J lost 3, with 18 bases in between. This CDR3 contains 18 residues. CDR1 is LGHDT and CDR2 is YNNKEL in the germline V gene (reference sequence). The assay was immunoSEQ multiplex PCR, and TCRdb's table has in-frame clones only and misses some. In the table there are about 170,000 clones, more than 85% of which are singletons. V and J are TRBV3-1 (or the pseudogene TRBV3-2) and TRBJ1-4, with D tentatively TRBD1 (5 bases). The receptor comes from a woman older than 75 with COVID-19, enrolled during active disease. The sequenced material came from peripheral blood. The CDR3 protein is CASSQGGRVWKANEKLFF. The DNA of the CDR3 is TGTGCCAGCAGCCAAGGGGGCAGGGTTTGGAAGGCTAATGAAAAACTGTTTTTT.